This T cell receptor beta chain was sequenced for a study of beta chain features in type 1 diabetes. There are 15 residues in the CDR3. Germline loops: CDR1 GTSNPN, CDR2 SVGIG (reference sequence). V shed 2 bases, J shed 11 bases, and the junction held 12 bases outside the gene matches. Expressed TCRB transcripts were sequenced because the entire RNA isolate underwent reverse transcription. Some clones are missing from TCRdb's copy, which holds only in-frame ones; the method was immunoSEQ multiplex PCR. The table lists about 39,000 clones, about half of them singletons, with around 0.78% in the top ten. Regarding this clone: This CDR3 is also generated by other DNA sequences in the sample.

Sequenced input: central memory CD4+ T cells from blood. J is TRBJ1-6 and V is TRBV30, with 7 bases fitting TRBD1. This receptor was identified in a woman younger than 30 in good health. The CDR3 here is CAWSLTDREEAPLHF. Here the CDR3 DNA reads TGTGCCTGGAGTTTAACCGACAGGGAAGAAGCACCCCTCCACTTT.